These 5 T cell receptor beta chains share one sample of origin, sequenced in a study of cytomegalovirus exposure and HLA in healthy donors. The primer mix had 60 Vbeta and 13 Jbeta primers. Here immunoSEQ multiplex PCR was the method, and the copy in TCRdb shows in-frame clones only, minus some. The table shows around 100,000 clones, with approximately 75% occurring only once. The sequenced sample consisted of PBMCs. Source of these receptors: a woman aged 40 to 55 in good health and CMV-seronegative.

The chain links TRBV28 to TRBJ2-3; TRBD2 matches at 8 bases. V was pared by 6 bases and J by 2 bases, with 7 bases of the junction left unmatched. Germline CDR1 is MDHEN and CDR2 is SYDVKM. The CDR3 is made up of 15 amino acids. The CDR3 spells CASSRTTSDTDTQYF. In nucleotides, the CDR3 is TGTGCCAGCAGCCGGACGACTAGCGACACAGATACGCAGTATTTT.

The rearrangement joins TRBV12-5 to TRBJ1-1, with TRBD1 matching over 12 bases. With V trimmed by 6 bases and J by 4 bases, 12 bases remained unmatched. Germline V gives CDR1 LGHNT, CDR2 FRNRAP. This CDR3 comprises 17 residues. In nucleotides, the CDR3 is TGTGCTAGTGGATCCGGGACAGGGGGCGTCGTCCCCACTGAAGCTTTCTTT. Translated: CASGSGTGGVVPTEAFF.

This chain joins TRBV5-1 and TRBJ2-5; 12 bases match TRBD2. Trimming cost V 0 bases and J 3 bases; bases outside gene matches: 3. The CDR3 length is 16 residues. Looked up from germline, CDR1 is SGHRS and CDR2 is YFSETQ. CDR3 DNA: TGCGCCAGCAGCTTGGCGGCTAGCGGGAGGGAAGAGACCCAGTACTTC. Translation: CASSLAASGREETQYF.

The chain couples TRBV5-1 to TRBJ2-7, with no clear D. The CDR3 has 13 residues. Germline values: CDR1 SGHRS, CDR2 YFSETQ. With 1 base removed from V and 5 bases from J, the gap between germline ends came to 10 bases. The CDR3 loop reads CASSLQASNEQYF. DNA of the CDR3: TGCGCCAGCAGCTTGCAAGCTAGTAACGAGCAGTACTTC.

The V and J genes are TRBV5-1 and TRBJ2-5, with TRBD2 as a possible D gene (6 bases). The J call is uncertain, as TRBJ2-7 better fits the DNA end. From germline, CDR1 is SGHRS and CDR2 YFSETQ. The CDR3 is 15 residues long. The CDR3 DNA reads TGCGCCAGCAGCATCCGGGACTCGACCAACTACGAGCAGTACTTC. Residues: CASSIRDSTNYEQYF.